This is a list of T cell receptor beta chains from one sample in a study of vaccination effects on CD4 cells after COVID-19. No antigen has been assigned to these receptors. Sequenced by immunoSEQ multiplex PCR; TCRdb stores in-frame clones only, minus some. The sample has approximately 19,000 clones, roughly 69% seen once; the top ten hold roughly 34%. The specimen was CD4+ T cells from PBMCs cultured with a peptide pool, collected before COVID-19 vaccination. The receptors shown here come from a human donor who had a prior SARS-CoV-2 infection. Each CDR3 is given with its conserved first and last residue. The D gene is left open where the match is weak. Only part of the rows carry a size: once, few, many, or a class if the clone is expanded.

TRBJ1-6,.,.,TRBV7-2,TGTGCCAGCAGCTTAGTTGGGTCGAATTCACCCCTCCACTTT,CASSLVGSNSPLHF
TRBJ1-4,.,few,TRBV18,TGTGCCAGCTCACCAGGCTCGACAGAAGAAAAACTGTTTTTT,CASSPGSTEEKLFF
TRBJ1-4,TRBD1,.,TRBV19,TGTGCCAGTAGTATTTCAGGGGGTAATGAAAAACTGTTTTTT,CASSISGGNEKLFF
TRBJ2-3,.,.,TRBV20-1,TGCAGTGCTAGTTTCGGGGGCGGGAACACAGATACGCAGTATTTT,CSASFGGGNTDTQYF
TRBJ1-2,TRBD1,few,TRBV2,TGTGCCAGCAGTGCAGGACAGGCCTATGGCTACACCTTC,CASSAGQAYGYTF
TRBJ1-2,TRBD1,.,TRBV7-7,TGTGCTAGCAGCCGCCGTGGGACAGGGGAAGGCTACACCTTC,CASSRRGTGEGYTF
TRBJ2-3,.,.,TRBV2,TGTGCCAGCAGTTTGGACCGCGGGGTCACAGATACGCAGTATTTT,CASSLDRGVTDTQYF
TRBJ2-5,TRBD1,.,TRBV24-1,TGTGCCACCAGTGAACCGGGACAGGGGGGTCAAGAGACCCAGTACTTC,CATSEPGQGGQETQYF
TRBJ2-1,TRBD2,.,TRBV18,TGTGCCAGCTCACCTCCCGGGAGGAATGAGCAGTTCTTC,CASSPPGRNEQFF
TRBJ2-3,.,.,TRBV18,TGTGCCAGCTCACCAGACAGGCTCCGCACAGATACGCAGTATTTT,CASSPDRLRTDTQYF
TRBJ2-2,TRBD2,few,TRBV2,TGTGCCTCGGGGGGGGATGCCGGGGAGCTGTTTTTT,CASGGDAGELFF
TRBJ1-4,TRBD1,.,TRBV12-5,TGTGCTAGTGATACAGGGGGCGGTGAAAAACTGTTTTTT,CASDTGGGEKLFF
TRBJ1-1,.,.,TRBV5-1,TGCGCCAGCACAATGGGGGGGCCCGGAGAAGCTTTCTTT,CASTMGGPGEAFF
TRBJ2-7,.,.,TRBV12-3/TRBV12-4,TGTGCCAGCAGCTTAAACTACGAGCAGTACTTC,CASSLNYEQYF
TRBJ1-6,.,few,TRBV27,TGTGCCAGCAGTTTGACAGACTCTAATTCACCCCTCCACTTT,CASSLTDSNSPLHF
TRBJ2-3,.,.,TRBV7-4,TGTGCCAGGCCGAACACAGATACGCAGTATTTT,CARPNTDTQYF
TRBJ2-7,TRBD1,.,TRBV7-9,TGTGCCAGCAGCCAATGGACAGGGGGTGACGAGCAGTACTTC,CASSQWTGGDEQYF
TRBJ2-7,.,.,TRBV11-3,TGTGCCAGCAGCTCTGGTCGCGAGCAGTACTTC,CASSSGREQYF
TRBJ2-3,TRBD1,.,TRBV7-6,TGTGCCAGCAGCTTCACCTTTGGGACAGGGGGCAAGGGGACAGATACGCAGTATTTT,CASSFTFGTGGKGTDTQYF
TRBJ2-3,TRBD2,few,TRBV9,TGTGCCAGCAGCGGGGTGGGACTAGGGTTAGATACGCAGTATTTT,CASSGVGLGLDTQYF
TRBJ2-3,.,.,TRBV24-1,TGTGCCACCAGTACCTCTACAAGGGCGAGGTTTACAGATACGCAGTATTTT,CATSTSTRARFTDTQYF
TRBJ2-3,.,.,TRBV24-1,TGTGCCACCAGTCGGGGGGCGTTGGCAGGCACAGATACGCAGTATTTT,CATSRGALAGTDTQYF
TRBJ2-2,.,.,TRBV11-1,TGTGCCAGCAGCCAACGCTACGGGGAGCTGTTTTTT,CASSQRYGELFF
TRBJ2-7,TRBD1,.,TRBV7-2,TGTGCCAGCAGCTTACAGGGGGCCTTTCACGAGCAGTACTTC,CASSLQGAFHEQYF